At least ten counts were recorded for the clone carrying this T cell receptor beta chain. TCRdb called the 5' RACE reads again in MiXCR, with one record for every CDR3 protein. The sample lists 250,000 to 400,000 distinct CDR3 sequences, roughly an eighth seen once, with 21% in the top ten. Germline V gene sequence: CDR1 SGHRS, CDR2 YFSETQ. The junction had 5 bases not matched to a gene; V was cut back by 7 bases and J by 2 bases. The CDR3 runs 13 residues. This entry is derived from a study of T-cell memory formation after mild COVID-19. Material: PBMCs or a T cell subset sorted from them (not recorded which). This TCR was recovered from a man between 18 and 29 years old who had mild COVID-19 (a few samples of this study predate the infection). Cell type and time point are not known. The chain carries TRBV5-1 and TRBJ2-7; 8 nucleotides match TRBD1. The CDR3 region is CASGRQGTYEQYF. The CDR3 nucleotides are TGCGCCAGCGGCCGACAGGGGACCTACGAGCAGTACTTC.